This TCR beta chain was captured by sequencing in a study of CD8 T cells in ankylosing spondylitis. General observations from the study: What appeared characteristic of ankylosing spondylitis blood was a TCR beta motif of several highly homologous variants. Certain motif variants had earlier appeared in reactive arthritis synovial fluid and blood.

TCRdb processed the 5' RACE reads anew with MiXCR; each CDR3 protein has one entry. The table has fewer than 500,000 distinct CDR3 sequences, 25% to 30% seen once; the top ten hold 0.89%. V lost 0 bases, J lost 7 bases, and 5 bases stayed unmatched. The CDR3 is made up of 15 amino acids. Germline V gene lookup returns CDR1 LGHNA and CDR2 YNFKEQ. As concerns this clonotype: Its antigen is currently unknown.

The receptor was isolated from a male donor with ankylosing spondylitis. Sample: blood, either unsorted or a sorted T cell fraction (not recorded which). V is TRBV4-2 and J is TRBJ2-1; 8 bases match TRBD2. CDR3 DNA: TGTGCCAGCAGCCAAGATTCGGCTAGCGGGAATGAGCAGTTCTTC. Translated: CASSQDSASGNEQFF.